The entry below gives a single TCR beta chain sequence along with its context. Its antigen is not known. Germline V gene sequence: CDR1 KGHSH, CDR2 LQKENI. The V and J ends lost 6 bases and 16 bases, in that order; junction bases with no gene match: 12. The length of the CDR3 is 12 residues. Via CD45RO/CCR7/CD25/CD127/CD95/CD27, cells of the CD4+ naive, central memory, regulatory and stem cell-like memory subsets were sorted. Post-sort purity exceeded 95% for all sorted populations. Reverse transcribing all isolated RNA meant expressed TCRB transcripts were sequenced. Clones were sequenced by immunoSEQ multiplex PCR, and TCRdb holds only the in-frame ones, with some missing. In the table there are approximately 250,000 clones, roughly 11% of which are singletons. The data derive from a study of beta chain features in type 1 diabetes. Study findings and constraints: Patients with Type 1 diabetes showed moderately but significantly shorter TCRB CDR3s in all four CD4+ subsets. Across patients, naive, central memory and Treg TCRB repertoires exhibited apparently greater similarity than was observed across healthy donors. Overrepresentation of cells with high TCR expression could result from cDNA sequencing.

The material sequenced was naive CD4+ T cells from blood. This rearrangement joins TRBV18 to TRBJ2-1, with 7 bases fitting TRBD1. The TCR comes from a man aged 25 to 40 with type 1 diabetes. The CDR3 DNA reads as TGTGCCAGCTCCCCTCGACAGGGTGACATCTTCTTC. Amino acids: CASSPRQGDIFF.